Presented here are 20 T cell receptor beta chains from one specimen sequenced in a study of cytomegalovirus exposure and HLA in healthy donors. With 60 Vbeta and 13 Jbeta primers, the PCR was carried out. Sequencing was performed with immunoSEQ multiplex PCR; in TCRdb, only in-frame clones are kept and a portion is missing. This sample yields approximately 210,000 clones, of which 82% are seen a single time; approximately 5.7% belongs to the top ten. Sequenced material: PBMCs. The receptors here all came from a man aged 35 to 55 in good health and CMV-seropositive.

The chain has TRBV29-1 and TRBJ2-1, with D maybe TRBD2 (6 bases). V was pared by 7 bases and J by 3 bases, with 13 bases between. Germline CDR1 and CDR2: SQVTM and ANQGSEA. The CDR3 is made up of 13 amino acids. Here the CDR3 reads CSGAGLRYNEQFF. CDR3 nucleotide sequence: TGCAGCGGGGCGGGACTGCGCTACAATGAGCAGTTCTTC.

The chain employs TRBV7-8 and TRBJ2-1; tentative D call: TRBD1 (5 bases). Germline CDR1 SGHVS, CDR2 FQNEAQ. The CDR3 is 16 residues long. Trimming stripped 2 bases from V and 5 bases from J, with 16 bases between. The CDR3 protein is CASSLLGRHADNEQFF. The DNA of the CDR3 is TGTGCCAGCAGCTTATTGGGGCGCCATGCCGACAATGAGCAGTTCTTC. Drawing the rest from reference TRBV7-8 and TRBJ2-1, the complete variable domain is GAGVSQSPRYKVAKRGQDVALRCDPISGHVSLFWYQQALGQGPEFLTYFQNEAQLDKSGLPSDRFFAERPEGSVSTLKIQRTQQEDSAVYLCASSLLGRHADNEQFFGPGTRLTVL.

The chain has TRBV5-1 and TRBJ2-7; D not resolved. CDR3 length: 13 amino acids. Trimming stripped 7 bases from V and 2 bases from J, with 13 bases between. Per germline, CDR1 SGHRS and CDR2 YFSETQ. DNA of the CDR3: TGCGCCAGCGGGCAAGACGGCGCCTACGAGCAGTACTTC. Its translation is CASGQDGAYEQYF.

The CDR3 nucleotides are TGTGCCAGCAGTCCGCGGGAGGGCCACAATGAGCAGTTCTTC. This sequence encodes CASSPREGHNEQFF. The rearrangement links TRBV6-1 to TRBJ2-1, with 9 positions matching TRBD2. The V gene's germline CDR1 is MNHNS and CDR2 SASEGT. There are 14 residues in the CDR3. The trim removed 5 bases at V and 5 bases at J, leaving 4 bases unmatched.

This chain uses TRBV5-1 with TRBJ2-5, with 11 bases lining up with TRBD1. Germline CDR1 reads SGHRS; CDR2 reads YFSETQ. Trimming took 4 bases from V and 5 from J; bases not matched to a gene: 7. The CDR3 length is 15 residues. The CDR3 DNA follows: TGCGCCAGCAGCGCGGGACAGGGGGATGGGGAGACCCAGTACTTC. Amino acid sequence: CASSAGQGDGETQYF.

CDR3 in amino acids: CASSSAPLAPQYF. CDR3 nucleotide sequence: TGTGCCAGCAGTTCGGCTCCACTAGCGCCCCAGTACTTC. J is TRBJ2-7 and V is TRBV27; 7 bases align to TRBD2. Germline V CDR1 and CDR2: MNHEY, SMNVEV (reference sequence). V shed 4 bases and J 10 bases; nucleotides not matched to a gene: 10. The CDR3 is 13 residues long.

The chain joins TRBV9 to TRBJ2-5, with D possibly matching TRBD2 (6 bases). V was trimmed by 1 base and J by 2 bases, leaving 18 bases between them. Germline values: CDR1 SGDLS, CDR2 YYNGEE. The CDR3 extends over 17 amino acids. CDR3 protein: CASSVRDGRTSQETQYF. The CDR3 DNA is TGTGCCAGCAGCGTAAGGGATGGGAGGACAAGTCAAGAGACCCAGTACTTC. Full variable domain (missing parts from reference TRBV9 and TRBJ2-5): DSGVTQTPKHLITATGQRVTLRCSPRSGDLSVYWYQQSLDQGLQFLIQYYNGEERAKGNILERFSAQQFPDLHSELNLSSLELGDSALYFCASSVRDGRTSQETQYFGPGTRLLVL.

The chain joins TRBV19 to TRBJ1-4; D gene ambiguous. The V and J ends lost 9 bases and 0 bases respectively, with 14 bases between them. The CDR3 extends over 15 amino acids. CDR1 is LNHDA and CDR2 is SQIVND in the germline V gene (reference sequence). The CDR3 DNA is TGTGCCAGCCGAAAGGACGGGGCAACTAATGAAAAACTGTTTTTT. Its protein product is CASRKDGATNEKLFF.

The rearrangement joins TRBV5-1 to TRBJ1-1; 8 bases are shared with TRBD1. The CDR3 consists of 15 residues. Unmatched junction bases numbered 6, after V lost 4 bases and J lost 1 base. CDR1 and CDR2 (germline): SGHRS, YFSETQ. The CDR3 DNA reads TGCGCCAGCAGCGCCTCCGGGACAGGGAACACTGAAGCTTTCTTT. This encodes CASSASGTGNTEAFF. The full variable domain, in which reference TRBV5-1 and TRBJ1-1 provide the parts outside the CDR3, is KAGVTQTPRYLIKTRGQQVTLSCSPISGHRSVSWYQQTPGQGLQFLFEYFSETQRNKGNFPGRFSGRQFSNSRSEMNVSTLELGDSALYLCASSASGTGNTEAFFGQGTRLTVV.

The chain joins TRBV11-2 to TRBJ2-7; the match to TRBD2 covers 8 bases. V dropped 2 bases and J dropped 3; count of bases not matched to a gene: 9. The V gene's germline CDR1 is SGHAT and CDR2 FQNNGV. CDR3 length: 16 residues. The DNA for the CDR3 is TGTGCCAGCAGCTTACTCCGCGGACTAGCAGACTACGAGCAGTACTTC. Protein sequence: CASSLLRGLADYEQYF.

V is TRBV7-2 and J is TRBJ1-5; a weak D match, TRBD1 (5 bases). Germline CDR1 is SGHTA and CDR2 is FQGNSA. V was cut by 5 bases and J by 2 bases, with 10 bases left in between. The CDR3 covers 14 residues. This CDR3 reads CASSLVGGNQPQHF. The DNA for the CDR3 is TGTGCCAGCAGCCTAGTAGGGGGCAATCAGCCCCAGCATTTT.

The rearrangement joins TRBV5-1 to TRBJ2-1, with 9 nucleotides matching TRBD2. This CDR3 comprises 16 residues. Germline lookup yields CDR1 SGHRS and CDR2 YFSETQ. J gave up 6 bases and V 0 bases, and 7 bases lay outside the gene matches. CDR3 nucleotides: TGCGCCAGCAGCTTGGTGGCGGGAGGGCTAGGCAATGAGCAGTTCTTC. The encoded protein is CASSLVAGGLGNEQFF. The full variable domain, completed using reference TRBV5-1 and TRBJ2-1, is KAGVTQTPRYLIKTRGQQVTLSCSPISGHRSVSWYQQTPGQGLQFLFEYFSETQRNKGNFPGRFSGRQFSNSRSEMNVSTLELGDSALYLCASSLVAGGLGNEQFFGPGTRLTVL.

The chain couples TRBV4-1 to TRBJ1-4, with 9 positions matching TRBD1. This CDR3 is built from 14 residues. V lost 4 bases and J lost 3; bases outside the gene matches: 0. CDR1 is MGHRA, CDR2 YSYEKL, per germline. CDR3 sequence (DNA): TGCGCCAGCAGCCGGACAGGGGCTAATGAAAAACTGTTTTTT. Its protein is CASSRTGANEKLFF.

The rearrangement joins TRBV5-1 to TRBJ2-1; 8 nucleotides align to TRBD1. V trimming: 4 bases; J trimming: 2 bases; junction bases outside the gene matches: 5. The CDR3 consists of 15 residues. CDR1 is SGHRS and CDR2 is YFSETQ in the germline V gene. This CDR3 reads CASSLRQGTYNEQFF. The DNA of the CDR3 is TGCGCCAGCAGCCTAAGACAGGGGACCTACAATGAGCAGTTCTTC.

The chain recombines TRBV27 with TRBJ2-7; 8 bases fit TRBD1. There are 13 residues in the CDR3. Trimming at V came to 6 bases and at J to 3 bases, leaving 4 bases not matched to a gene. Germline CDR1 reads MNHEY; CDR2 reads SMNVEV (reference sequence). The CDR3 region has the DNA TGTGCCAGCAGCCTAGGGACAGGCTACGAGCAGTACGTC. Amino acids: CASSLGTGYEQYV.

This chain joins TRBV9 and TRBJ1-3; D unresolved. This CDR3 is built from 13 residues. V was clipped by 6 bases and J by 0 bases, with 7 bases between them. Germline values: CDR1 SGDLS, CDR2 YYNGEE. CDR3 bases: TGTGCCAGCACGAGCAACTCTGGAAACACCATATATTTT. Translated: CASTSNSGNTIYF.

V is TRBV5-1 and J is TRBJ2-3; 8 bases are a match to TRBD1. The CDR3 runs 16 residues. Germline V gene lookup returns CDR1 SGHRS and CDR2 YFSETQ. After removal of 0 bases from V and 1 base from J, the junction contained 4 bases not matched to a gene. As DNA, the CDR3 is TGCGCCAGCAGCTTGGGTCAGGGGGCAGGCACAGATACGCAGTATTTT. Residues: CASSLGQGAGTDTQYF.

CDR3 in DNA: TGTGCCAGCAGTTGGTCACAGAACACTGAAGCTTTCTTT. Translation gives CASSWSQNTEAFF. V is TRBV6-5 and J is TRBJ1-1; D is ambiguous. Trimming pared 4 bases from V and 1 base from J, leaving 7 bases between. Germline loops: CDR1 MNHEY, CDR2 SVGAGI. The CDR3 runs to 13 residues.

The rearrangement joins TRBV2 to TRBJ2-7, with D uncertain. V was clipped by 10 bases and J by 3 bases, with 13 bases between them. Germline V CDR1 and CDR2: SNHLY, FYNNEI. The CDR3 is made up of 12 amino acids. Here the CDR3 DNA reads TGTGCCACTAAGGCCGTGGACTACGAGCAGTACGTC. Amino acids: CATKAVDYEQYV.

The chain combines TRBV2 with TRBJ2-5; possible D gene TRBD1, 6 bases. There are 13 residues in the CDR3. Trimming left V 5 bases short and J 5 bases short, with 12 bases between. CDR1 is SNHLY and CDR2 is FYNNEI in the germline V gene. Here the CDR3 reads CASSNRVWETQYF. The DNA for the CDR3 is TGTGCCAGCAGTAACAGGGTTTGGGAGACCCAGTACTTC.